Detailed here is one T cell receptor beta chain. The antigen remains unidentified. This entry comes from a study of cytomegalovirus exposure and HLA in healthy donors. Study-wide findings and caveats: Beyond CMV serostatus, there was no information to go on about immune exposure. As a later analysis showed, several of the most significant clusters appeared to be linked to common viral pathogens. The authors later linked a missense DCLRE1C variant to TCR beta V- and J-gene trimming.

V lost 2 bases to trimming and J lost 0 bases, with 6 bases between them. Germline loops: CDR1 SGHNT, CDR2 YYREEE (reference sequence). This CDR3 contains 14 residues. Both 60 Vbeta primers and 13 Jbeta primers went into the PCR. The repertoire was sequenced with immunoSEQ multiplex PCR; TCRdb's copy has only in-frame clones and lacks some. The data hold approximately 130,000 clones, with approximately 83% observed a single time. Sequenced sample: PBMCs. The receptor's source is a girl aged 2-10 years in good health and CMV-seronegative. This chain links TRBV5-4 with TRBJ1-3; D is perhaps TRBD1 (5 bases). The CDR3 nucleotides are TGTGCCAGCAGCTTAGGGGTCTCTGGAAACACCATATATTTT. Amino acids: CASSLGVSGNTIYF.